The rows below give T cell receptor beta chains drawn from one sample of a study of OX40 agonist ivuxolimab in advanced cancers. Produced via immunoSEQ multiplex PCR; TCRdb's table is partial and in-frame only. The sample yields around 53,000 clones, less than 85% seen once. The material sequenced was CD4+ or CD8+ T cells sorted from blood, taken in a trial of the OX40 agonist ivuxolimab. The receptors shown here come from an adult with an advanced solid tumor such as melanoma, head and neck, liver or kidney cancer. Both conserved end residues are part of each CDR3. D genes are given only for firm matches. A row's size may be missing; if present it is once, few, many or a size class.

TRBJ2-1 TRBV30 TRBD2 . TGTGCCTGGGCCCCATTTAGCGGGAGCTTTCAAGGCAATGAGCAGTTCTTC CAWAPFSGSFQGNEQFF
TRBJ2-5 TRBV9 . . TGTGCCAGCAGCGTCGGCGGGCCGAACCAAGAGACCCAGTACTTC CASSVGGPNQETQYF
TRBJ1-2 TRBV5-5 . once TGTGCCAGCAGCGGGGTTGGGGGGAACTATGGCTACACCTTC CASSGVGGNYGYTF
TRBJ2-7 TRBV5-5 TRBD2 . TGTGCCAGCAGCCCCTTAGCGGGGCCCTCCTACGAGCAGTACTTC CASSPLAGPSYEQYF
TRBJ2-7 TRBV6-5 . . TGTGCCAGCAGTTACTCGGGGCACTACGAGCAGTACTTC CASSYSGHYEQYF
TRBJ2-6 TRBV6-1 . once TGTGCCAGCAGCGGACGGTCCTCTGGGGCCAACGTCCTGACTTTC CASSGRSSGANVLTF
TRBJ2-1 TRBV4-2 . few TGTGCCAGCAGCCAAGCCCCATACAACTCCTACAATGAGCAGTTCTTC CASSQAPYNSYNEQFF
TRBJ2-5 TRBV28 TRBD1 . TGTGCCAGCAGTAAAGGGGGCGCGAGCTGGGAGACCCAGTACTTC CASSKGGASWETQYF
TRBJ2-7 TRBV27 . . TGTGCCAGCAGTTCATGGCCCCTGGGGCAGTACTTC CASSSWPLGQYF
TRBJ2-2 TRBV5-1 . . TGCGCCAGCAGCCCTCCCCAGGGACAGAACACCGGGGAGCTGTTTTTT CASSPPQGQNTGELFF
TRBJ1-1 TRBV2 . . TGTGCCAGCAGCAAGGGACAACTAAACACTGAAGCTTTCTTT CASSKGQLNTEAFF
TRBJ1-2 TRBV6-1 . once TGTGCCAGCAGACGGACAGACGACCTCTCCTATGGCTACACCTTC CASRRTDDLSYGYTF
TRBJ2-1 TRBV11-2 TRBD2 . TGTGCCAGCAGCTCCCGACTAGCGGGCAAACTTTACAATGAGCAGTTCTTC CASSSRLAGKLYNEQFF
TRBJ1-1 TRBV7-9 . . TGTGCCAGCAAGAGGGACGGGATGAACACTGAAGCTTTCTTT CASKRDGMNTEAFF
TRBJ2-7 TRBV6-1 TRBD1 . TGTGCCAGCAGTGTATCCGGGACAGGGATCAACGAGCAGTACTTC CASSVSGTGINEQYF
TRBJ2-1 TRBV2 . few TGTGCCAGCAGTTACGTATTAGGGGGACTCTACAATGAGCAGTTCTTC CASSYVLGGLYNEQFF
TRBJ2-2 TRBV5-1 TRBD2 . TGCGCCAGCAGCTTACCGGTTAGCGGGATCGCCGGGGAGCTGTTTTTT CASSLPVSGIAGELFF
TRBJ2-2 TRBV27 TRBD2 . TGTGCCAGCGGTCGACTAGCGGGAGAGGCCGGGGAGCTGTTTTTT CASGRLAGEAGELFF
TRBJ2-1 TRBV11-2 . . TGTGCCAGCAGCTTCCGACAGTACAATGAGCAGTTCTTC CASSFRQYNEQFF
TRBJ2-1 TRBV10-3 . . TGTGCCATCGGCTATGGAGACAATGAGCAGTTCTTC CAIGYGDNEQFF
TRBJ1-2 TRBV11-2 . . TGTGCCAGCAGCTGGCGACAGGAGGCTGGCTACACCTTC CASSWRQEAGYTF
TRBJ2-1 TRBV25-1 . . TGTGCCAGCAGTGAATCGGGCCGGTCCCGTTACAATGAGCAGTTCTTC CASSESGRSRYNEQFF
TRBJ1-2 TRBV5-1 TRBD1 medium-sized TGCGCCAGCAGCAAGGAATCCGGGACAGGTAACGATGGCTACACCTTC CASSKESGTGNDGYTF
TRBJ2-1 TRBV12-2 . . TGTGCAAGTCGCTCCCCCTTCGGGGTTTCCTACAATGAGCAGTTCTTC CASRSPFGVSYNEQFF
TRBJ1-1 TRBV30 TRBD1 once TGTGCCTGGAGCGCAACAGGGGGCGCGAAGTGGGCTGAAGCTTTCTTT CAWSATGGAKWAEAFF
TRBJ2-2 TRBV4-1 TRBD2 . TGCGCCAGCAGCCAACTCTGGACTAGCTTCGCCGGGGAGCTGTTTTTT CASSQLWTSFAGELFF
TRBJ2-7 TRBV6-1 . . TGTGCCAGCAGGGAGAGGGGCGGCTACGAGCAGTACTTC CASRERGGYEQYF
TRBJ2-7 TRBV5-1 . few TGCGCCAGCCAATCCCTACTCGGGGCCTACGAGCAGTACTTC CASQSLLGAYEQYF
TRBJ2-7 TRBV28 . . TGTGCCAGCAGTAGGGCCGGGAGTGGTGACGAGCAGTACTTC CASSRAGSGDEQYF
TRBJ2-1 TRBV9 TRBD2 . TGTGCCAGCAGCGTAGTAGCTAGCGGGACCAATGAGCAGTTCTTC CASSVVASGTNEQFF
TRBJ1-2 TRBV25-1 TRBD1 . TGTGCCAGCGCTTTCGGGACAGGGGGCCGTGGCTACACCTTC CASAFGTGGRGYTF
TRBJ2-1 TRBV6-5 . . TGTGCCAGCAAGGCGGGTCCCAATGAGCAGTTCTTC CASKAGPNEQFF
TRBJ1-3 TRBV7-2 . . TGTGCCAGCAGCTTAGACGGCCGGTTTTCTGGAAACACCATATATTTT CASSLDGRFSGNTIYF
TRBJ1-1 TRBV30 . once TGTGCCTGGAAGGCTGACTCATTGGTCGCTGAAGCTTTCTTT CAWKADSLVAEAFF
TRBJ1-4 TRBV20-1 . . TGCAGTGCTAGAGGGGGCGGAGGACTGTTTTTT CSARGGGGLFF
TRBJ1-6 TRBV5-6 . . TGTGCCAGCAGCTTGTTAGGGCGGACGTATAATTCACCCCTCCACTTT CASSLLGRTYNSPLHF
TRBJ2-1 TRBV9 TRBD2 . TGTGCCAGCAGTGGGTTAGCGGGGGCACACAATGAGCAGTTCTTC CASSGLAGAHNEQFF
TRBJ2-1 TRBV5-8 . once TGTGCCAGCAGCTGGCGTTCGGAGCAGTTCTTC CASSWRSEQFF
TRBJ2-5 TRBV7-2 . . TGTGCCAGCAGCTTAAAGGCGGGAGAGACCCAGTACTTC CASSLKAGETQYF
TRBJ2-7 TRBV2 TRBD1 . TGTGCCAGCAGTGAAGGGACAGGGGTTCCCTACGAGCAGTACTTC CASSEGTGVPYEQYF
TRBJ2-1 TRBV30 . . TGTGCCTGGAGTGTACGGGCATCCTACAATGAGCAGTTCTTC CAWSVRASYNEQFF
TRBJ2-3 TRBV2 . many TGTGCCAGCGGAGGGGTCGGGACAGATACGCAGTATTTT CASGGVGTDTQYF
TRBJ1-2 TRBV6-6 TRBD1 . TGTGCCAGCAGGAAGACCGGGACAGGCGGCGGCTACACCTTC CASRKTGTGGGYTF
TRBJ2-6 TRBV6-6 . few TGTGCCAGCAGTTACAGCTCTGGGGCCAACGTCCTGACTTTC CASSYSSGANVLTF
TRBJ1-1 TRBV19 . . TGTGCCAGTAGTATCCAGAGGTACACTGAAGCTTTCTTT CASSIQRYTEAFF
TRBJ2-1 TRBV7-8 TRBD2 . TGTGCCAGCAGCCCGCCCGTCCGGCTAGCGGGGAAAGGCAATGAGCAGTTCTTC CASSPPVRLAGKGNEQFF
TRBJ2-1 TRBV25-1 TRBD2 . TGTGCCAGCAGTGCCACCGGGACTAGCGGGATACGGGAGCAGTTCTTC CASSATGTSGIREQFF
TRBJ1-2 TRBV5-1 . . TGCGCCAGCAGCCCGGACGCCGACTATGGCTACACCTTC CASSPDADYGYTF
TRBJ1-2 TRBV5-4 . many TGTGCCAGCAGCTTGGAAAAGGTCTATGGCTACACCTTC CASSLEKVYGYTF
TRBJ2-1 TRBV20-1 . . TGCAGTGCTTCGTCGGCTGAGCAGTTCTTC CSASSAEQFF